Shown below are 8 T cell receptor beta chains from a single sample sequenced in a study of blood T cell repertoires in COVID-19. TCRdb keeps only in-frame clones here, not all; method: immunoSEQ multiplex PCR. The repertoire includes some 80,000 clones, 75% to 90% of them detected once, and around 2.6% sits in the top ten. Sequenced sample: peripheral blood. These receptors were obtained from a human donor in a cohort sampled during active COVID-19.

CDR3 sequence (DNA): TGTGCCAGTAGATACGGGACAGGGTCATATGGCTACACCTTC. Its protein is CASRYGTGSYGYTF. This chain joins TRBV19 and TRBJ1-2, with 9 bases lining up with TRBD1. The junction had 7 bases not matched to a gene; V was cut back by 6 bases and J by 5 bases. This CDR3 has 14 residues. The germline gives CDR1 LNHDA, CDR2 SQIVND (reference sequence).

V is TRBV6-5 and J is TRBJ1-1, with D tentatively TRBD1 (5 bases). Trimming took off 6 bases at V and 0 bases at J, with 14 bases between the two ends. This CDR3 contains 15 residues. CDR1 and CDR2 (germline): MNHEY, SVGAGI. The CDR3 DNA reads TGTGCCAGCAGCCTAGGGCGACAGCTGAACACTGAAGCTTTCTTT. Translating it yields CASSLGRQLNTEAFF.

This clone has more than one count but fewer than ten. This chain joins TRBV7-2 and TRBJ1-2; TRBD1 aligns across 7 bases. Germline V gene data show CDR1 as SGHTA and CDR2 as FQGNSA. The CDR3 runs to 17 residues. V dropped 2 bases and J dropped 8; count of bases not matched to a gene: 17. This CDR3 reads CASSLLFIGGTGDGYTF. CDR3 DNA: TGTGCCAGCAGCTTATTATTTATAGGGGGAACAGGGGACGGCTACACCTTC. Combining the CDR3 with reference TRBV7-2 and TRBJ1-2 gives the whole variable domain GAGVSQSPSNKVTEKGKDVELRCDPISGHTALYWYRQSLGQGLEFLIYFQGNSAPDKSGLPSDRFSAERTGGSVSTLTIQRTQQEDSAVYLCASSLLFIGGTGDGYTFGSGTRLTVV.

The V and J genes are TRBV3-1 (or the pseudogene TRBV3-2) and TRBJ2-3; TRBD2 matches at 8 bases. Germline values: CDR1 LGHDT, CDR2 YNNKEL (reference sequence). The ends lost 5 bases at V and 5 bases at J; junction bases unmatched: 12. CDR3 length: 16 residues. The CDR3 region is CASSSRLTGGGDTQYF. CDR3 sequence (DNA): TGTGCCAGCAGCTCCCGTTTAACGGGGGGGGGAGATACGCAGTATTTT.

This sequence joins TRBV5-3 and TRBJ1-1, with TRBD1 matching over 12 bases. TRBV5-3 belongs to the ORF category, with a function that is uncertain. There are 21 residues in the CDR3. V gave up 1 base and J gave up 0 bases; unmatched junction bases: 16. Here the CDR3 reads CARSLLGTGGRGVPMNTEAFF. CDR3 in DNA: TGTGCCAGAAGCTTGCTTGGGACAGGGGGCCGCGGGGTGCCCATGAACACTGAAGCTTTCTTT.

The chain joins TRBV30 to TRBJ2-3; 7 bases are shared with TRBD2. V lost 0 bases to trimming and J lost 3 bases; unmatched junction nucleotides: 12. The CDR3 contains 17 residues. Germline CDR1 GTSNPN, CDR2 SVGIG (reference sequence). CDR3 sequence (DNA): TGTGCCTGGAGTGTCGGTACACTAGCGCCAAGAACAGATACGCAGTATTTT. It translates to CAWSVGTLAPRTDTQYF.

J is TRBJ2-7 and V is TRBV3-1 (or the pseudogene TRBV3-2), with 7 bases fitting TRBD1. After removal of 5 bases from V and 2 bases from J, the junction contained 9 bases not matched to a gene. Per germline, CDR1 LGHDT and CDR2 YNNKEL (reference sequence). The CDR3 loop spans 15 amino acids. DNA of the CDR3: TGTGCCAGCAGCGCCCCCGGGACAGTAACCTACGAGCAGTACTTC. Translating it yields CASSAPGTVTYEQYF.

A few counts support this clone. CDR3 bases: TGTGCCAGTAGTATCTGGGGGACAGGAGATTTCTATGGCTACACCTTC. The encoded protein is CASSIWGTGDFYGYTF. The chain joins TRBV19 to TRBJ1-2, with 8 positions matching TRBD1. The CDR3 sequence is 16 residues long. V shed 3 bases and J 4 bases; nucleotides not matched to a gene: 10. CDR1 LNHDA and CDR2 SQIVND come from the germline V gene (reference sequence).